These 21 T cell receptor beta chains came from one sample sequenced in a study of cytomegalovirus exposure and HLA in healthy donors. The PCR was carried out with 60 Vbeta primers and 13 Jbeta primers. Libraries were prepared by immunoSEQ multiplex PCR; TCRdb keeps only in-frame clonotypes and omits some of them. Of fewer than 150,000 clones in the sample, around three quarters are singletons; the top ten hold approximately 6.2%. Source material: PBMCs. These receptors came from a man aged 35-49 years in good health and CMV-seropositive.

This chain links TRBV7-2 with TRBJ2-1; D uncertain. Germline CDR1 and CDR2: SGHTA and FQGNSA. This CDR3 has 15 residues. The V and J ends lost 1 base and 5 bases respectively, with 12 bases between them. CDR3 bases: TGTGCCAGCAGCTTAGATCGTCAGTCTCACAATGAGCAGTTCTTC. Protein product: CASSLDRQSHNEQFF.

This clone was picked up one time. CDR3 nucleotides: TGTGCCAGCAGCACCGGACTTAACTCAAATTCACCCCTCCACTTT. Translating it yields CASSTGLNSNSPLHF. This chain uses TRBV5-6 with TRBJ1-6; D ambiguous. The length of the CDR3 is 15 residues. Deletions cut 4 bases from V and 7 bases from J, with 15 bases between. CDR1 SGHDT and CDR2 YYEEEE come from the germline V gene.

The chain links TRBV27 to TRBJ2-7, with a weak D call TRBD2 (6 bases). This CDR3 has 13 residues. Trimming took 5 bases from V and 6 from J, leaving 14 bases between them. In germline, CDR1 is MNHEY, CDR2 SMNVEV (reference sequence). CDR3 nucleotide sequence: TGTGCCAGCAGTGCGGGACTCCGTAGCGAGCAGTACTTC. Residues: CASSAGLRSEQYF.

The J gene is TRBJ1-6, the V gene TRBV7-2; TRBD1 matches 8 bases. The junction had 9 bases not matched to a gene; V was cut back by 5 bases and J by 9 bases. The CDR3 runs to 15 residues. Looked up from germline, CDR1 is SGHTA and CDR2 is FQGNSA. The CDR3 nucleotides are TGTGCCAGCAGCCCGGGGACAGGTTTCGGTTCACCCCTCCACTTT. This encodes CASSPGTGFGSPLHF.

The chain uses TRBV5-4 and TRBJ1-1; D is unresolved. Germline values: CDR1 SGHNT, CDR2 YYREEE (reference sequence). The V end lost 0 bases, the J end lost 8 bases, and 17 bases lay between the germline ends. The CDR3 has 15 residues. This CDR3 is CASSLAGGRLGEAFF. CDR3 DNA: TGTGCCAGCAGCTTGGCAGGCGGGAGGCTGGGGGAAGCTTTCTTT.

The chain employs TRBV28 and TRBJ2-3; 9 nucleotides match TRBD2. Germline lookup yields CDR1 MDHEN and CDR2 SYDVKM. The CDR3 extends over 17 amino acids. Trimming removed 3 bases from V and 3 bases from J; junction bases left unmatched: 10. CDR3 protein: CASSFRGVGLATDTQYF. In DNA, the CDR3 is TGTGCCAGCAGTTTTAGGGGTGTGGGACTAGCAACAGATACGCAGTATTTT. The whole variable domain, filled in from reference TRBV28 and TRBJ2-3, reads DVKVTQSSRYLVKRTGEKVFLECVQDMDHENMFWYRQDPGLGLRLIYFSYDVKMKEKGDIPEGYSVSREKKERFSLILESASTNQTSMYLCASSFRGVGLATDTQYFGPGTRLTVL.

This chain uses TRBV18 with TRBJ2-5, with D unclear. Germline CDR1 reads KGHSH; CDR2 reads LQKENI. V was trimmed by 2 bases and J by 2 bases, leaving 6 bases between them. This CDR3 comprises 13 residues. The CDR3 loop reads CASSPYVQETQYF. For the CDR3, the DNA is TGTGCCAGCTCACCATATGTACAAGAGACCCAGTACTTC.

The chain employs TRBV27 and TRBJ1-1; D remains unclear. CDR3 length equals 16 residues. The V end lost 6 bases, the J end lost 0 bases, and 17 bases lay between the germline ends. Looked up from germline, CDR1 is MNHEY and CDR2 is SMNVEV (reference sequence). This CDR3 reads CASRLQTIVMNTEAFF. The CDR3 region has the DNA TGTGCCAGCAGGCTACAGACTATCGTTATGAACACTGAAGCTTTCTTT.

This chain joins TRBV19 and TRBJ1-1; D is unresolved. The V and J ends lost 4 bases and 5 bases respectively, with 11 bases between them. This CDR3 is 13 amino acids long. CDR1 is LNHDA, CDR2 SQIVND, per germline (reference sequence). CDR3: CASSKEGRTEAFF. The CDR3 nucleotides are TGTGCCAGTAGTAAGGAGGGAAGGACTGAAGCTTTCTTT.

The chain employs TRBV5-4 and TRBJ2-6; 10 nucleotides line up with TRBD1. Germline V gene data show CDR1 as SGHNT and CDR2 as YYREEE (reference sequence). V gave up 3 bases and J gave up 1 base; unmatched junction bases: 7. CDR3 length: 18 residues. Written as DNA, the CDR3 is TGTGCCAGCAGCTCTGGGACAGGGGTTGCATCTGGGGCCAACGTCCTGACTTTC. Its translation: CASSSGTGVASGANVLTF.

J is TRBJ2-3 and V is TRBV4-1; TRBD2 is a possible D gene (6 bases). Germline V gene lookup returns CDR1 MGHRA and CDR2 YSYEKL. CDR3 length equals 13 residues. Trimming took 3 bases from V and 5 from J, leaving 9 bases between them. The CDR3 sequence: CASSHYGGDTQYF. In DNA form, the CDR3 reads TGCGCCAGCAGCCACTACGGGGGAGATACGCAGTATTTT.

The chain joins TRBV6-5 to TRBJ1-1; D gene uncertain. This CDR3 region has 14 residues. Germline V gene lookup returns CDR1 MNHEY and CDR2 SVGAGI. Trimming stripped 7 bases from V and 5 bases from J, with 17 bases between. As DNA, the CDR3 is TGTGCCAGCATCCCTCCCCCGCCGGAGACTGAAGCTTTCTTT. Translating it yields CASIPPPPETEAFF.

This clone was observed a handful of times. The rearrangement links TRBV4-3 to TRBJ1-4; D is unclear. V was shortened by 1 base and J by 5 bases, with 17 bases between the two germline ends. The CDR3 has 17 residues. CDR1 and CDR2 from the germline V gene are LGHNA and YSLEER. CDR3 DNA: TGCGCCAGCAGCCAAGCGATAAGAACAGAACAGAATGAAAAACTGTTTTTT. It codes for CASSQAIRTEQNEKLFF.

There are a few counts of this clone. A far bigger clonotype differs at one base, so this is likely a read error. Other nucleotide sequences from this sample produce the same CDR3. The CDR3 protein is CASSYLGQGAGGYTF. In DNA, the CDR3 is TGTGCCAGCAGTTACTTAGGACAGGGGGCAGGTGGGTACACCTTC. This rearrangement joins TRBV6-5 to TRBJ1-2; 11 bases map to TRBD1. The CDR3 totals 15 residues. The junction had 9 bases not matched to a gene; V was cut back by 1 base and J by 11 bases. Germline-derived CDR1 and CDR2 are MNHEY and SVGAGI.

The chain carries TRBV4-3 and TRBJ2-5; 8 bases are shared with TRBD1. After removal of 0 bases from V and 5 bases from J, the junction contained 2 bases not matched to a gene. CDR3 size: 14 residues. Germline CDR1 is LGHNA and CDR2 is YSLEER. Written as DNA, the CDR3 is TGCGCCAGCAGCCAAGATTGGACAGGGGAGACCCAGTACTTC. This translates into CASSQDWTGETQYF.

The chain joins TRBV29-1 to TRBJ2-3; 11 nucleotides line up with TRBD2. Per germline, CDR1 SQVTM and CDR2 ANQGSEA. This CDR3 is 15 amino acids long. Germline trimming cut 7 bases from V and 2 bases from J; bases unmatched to any gene: 8. The CDR3 reads CSAGTSGTFTDTQYF. DNA for the CDR3: TGCAGCGCTGGGACTAGCGGTACATTCACAGATACGCAGTATTTT.

This clone was seen once. This rearrangement joins TRBV30 to TRBJ1-5; D is uncertain. The length of the CDR3 is 15 residues. V was clipped by 5 bases and J by 2 bases, with 16 bases between them. In germline, CDR1 is GTSNPN, CDR2 SVGIG (reference sequence). The CDR3 DNA sequence: TGTGCCTGGGGTGCGGGTTATCGACGCAATCAGCCCCAGCATTTT. Its translation: CAWGAGYRRNQPQHF.

The CDR3 reads CASGVPGQGVEQYF. CDR3 bases: TGTGCCAGCGGGGTCCCGGGACAGGGGGTCGAGCAGTACTTC. This chain uses TRBV27 with TRBJ2-7, with TRBD1 matching over 11 bases. The CDR3 is made up of 14 amino acids. The J segment lost 6 bases and the V segment lost 8 bases, leaving 9 bases of the junction unmatched. Germline CDR1 reads MNHEY; CDR2 reads SMNVEV (reference sequence).

The CDR3 loop reads CASSLVQHQETQYF. CDR3 nucleotide sequence: TGTGCCAGCAGCTTAGTACAGCATCAAGAGACCCAGTACTTC. V is TRBV11-2 and J is TRBJ2-5; D is unclear. CDR1 is SGHAT, CDR2 FQNNGV, per germline. The CDR3 consists of 14 residues. V lost 1 base and J 2 bases, leaving 8 bases between the germline ends.

This clone occurred a few times. The rearrangement uses TRBV27 and TRBJ1-5; possibly TRBD1 for D (5 bases). The germline CDR1 and CDR2 sequences are MNHEY and SMNVEV (reference sequence). The CDR3 is 15 amino acids. Trimming shortened V by 4 bases and J by 6 bases, and 16 bases separated the two germline ends. Here the CDR3 reads CASSWDALGGQPQHF. The CDR3 DNA sequence: TGTGCCAGCAGTTGGGACGCCCTGGGGGGTCAGCCCCAGCATTTT.

The gene calls are TRBV5-4 and TRBJ2-3; 10 positions match TRBD1. This CDR3 contains 15 residues. The V gene end was trimmed by 2 bases and the J gene end by 4 bases; junction bases not matched to a gene: 4. Germline assignment: CDR1 SGHNT and CDR2 YYREEE (reference sequence). The CDR3 DNA sequence: TGTGCCAGCAGCTTAGGACAGGGGGGCGCAGATACGCAGTATTTT. Its translation: CASSLGQGGADTQYF.